The entry below describes one T cell receptor (beta chain). The specificity of this receptor is unknown. A much larger clone sits a single nucleotide away, making a read error possible. The data derive from a study of regulatory T cells in long-lasting Graves disease (dated by TCRdb to the early 2020s). A note on the overall study: Persistent Graves' disease meant more than 5 years of antithyroid drug treatment with TSH receptor autoantibodies that stayed positive. Peripheral blood TCR sequencing and RNA sequencing compared persistent Graves' disease patients with newly diagnosed Graves' disease patients. The study was conducted in China and was registered as a clinical trial. A total of some 33 samples were covered by TCR sequencing, comprising approximately 13 persistent and around 20 newly diagnosed Graves' disease patients. Persistent Graves' disease patients in the clinical cohort had taken antithyroid drugs for 8 to 12 years on average. Paper-wide results and their limitations: Persistent patients shared more public clonotypes among themselves (2,741) than newly diagnosed patients did (approximately 970). TRBV28, TRBJ1-2 and TRBJ2-5 were preferentially used in persistent disease, while TRBV20-1 and TRBJ2-1 were favored in newly diagnosed disease. Compared with newly diagnosed patients, persistent Graves' disease patients had lower TCR Shannon entropy and fewer highly expanded clones, which suggests clonal expansion. The study examined only peripheral blood because the primary lesion, thyroid tissue, could not be accessed. Sequencing and analysis were limited to the TCR beta chain. As a limitation, the authors acknowledged that the small sample size may reduce accuracy.

Library construction relied on multiplex PCR. The sequencing machine was an Illumina HiSeq 4000. TCR beta libraries were built with iRepertoire HTBI primers and Arm-PCR amplification of CDR3 regions. Gel purification was performed on PCR products prior to sequencing. The paper's processing steps were these. Across samples, around 58 TRBV and 14 TRBJ segments were identified and used for gene usage analysis of CDR3 amino acid clonotypes. COPE and FqMerger were used to merge the filtered high-quality paired reads into contigs. BLAST was used to align contigs to IMGT TRBV, TRBD and TRBJ reference genes, and CDR3 was defined according to IMGT. Clonotypes above 0.1% frequency were classified as highly expanded clones. Shannon entropy was used to measure repertoire diversity, and the Gini coefficient was used to measure V-J evenness. Public clonotypes were defined as clonotypes shared by more than one individual. TCRdb cleaned the public reads at Q25 with fastp, built clones with MiXCR and kept in-frame beta chains. Rows matching on CDR3 protein sequence are summarized as one entry with the most common DNA and genes. TCRdb, not the original authors, processed these V and J calls. The sample data list a few hundred thousand distinct CDR3 sequences, and more than 20% of these were observed just once. Together, the top ten hold around 30% of the sample.

V is cut by 4 bases and J by 6 bases, and the space between the germline ends is 13 bases. Including the terminal cysteine and phenylalanine, the CDR3 comprises 15 residues. The DNA shown is the 45-base CDR3, in frame from base 1. For CDR1 and CDR2, the germline V gene (reference sequence) lists LNHNV and YYDKDF. The time point tag for this specimen amounts to: persistent/refractory GD, antithyroid drugs over 5 years with positive TRAb. RNA was extracted from PBMCs in TRIzol for both TCR sequencing and RNA sequencing. Graves' disease was diagnosed according to American Thyroid Association guidelines. The patients came from an endocrinology department in Xi'an, China. From each patient, approximately 9 milliliters of peripheral blood was collected into an EDTA anticoagulant tube. Ficoll Paque Plus density gradient separation was used to isolate PBMCs, and no further T cell sorting was done. An Agilent 2100 Bioanalyzer and agarose gel were used to assess RNA quality, and a NanoDrop 2000 was used to measure RNA concentration.

This TCR came from a woman aged 35 to 49 with Graves disease. Donor details come from another sample of the same person, matched by shared clones. Recombination connected TRBV15 to TRBJ2-6; matching of 5 bases hints at TRBD1 as the D gene. Sequenced material: peripheral blood mononuclear cells (PBMCs), taken when the disease was refractory, from a patient treated with antithyroid drugs. The bases are TGTGCCACCAGCAATACTTTCAGGGTGGCCAACGTCCTGACTTTC. Translation gives CATSNTFRVANVLTF.